These T cell receptor beta chains were read from a single sample in a study of cytomegalovirus exposure and HLA in healthy donors. TCRdb's copy holds only in-frame clones and misses some; the assay was immunoSEQ multiplex PCR. The sample contains roughly 120,000 clones, around 82% of which appear only once. Sequenced sample: PBMCs. These receptors were taken from a man between 35 and 55 years old in good health and CMV-seronegative. The CDR3 runs from the conserved cysteine through the conserved F or W. The D gene is left open where the match is weak. Clone sizes are given selectively: once, few, many, or a class where the clone is expanded.

>.|TRBD1|TRBV7-2|TRBJ1-5
TGTGCCAGCAGCTCGACAGGGTATAGCAATCAGCCCCAGCATTTT
CASSSTGYSNQPQHF
>few|TRBD1|TRBV14|TRBJ1-6
TGTGCCAGCAGCCAGATGAGGGGGACAGGGCATTCACCCCTCCACTTT
CASSQMRGTGHSPLHF
>.|TRBD1|TRBV6-6|TRBJ2-7
TGTGCCAGCACGGGGACAGGTACCTACGAGCAGTACTTC
CASTGTGTYEQYF
>once|.|TRBV6-5|TRBJ1-1
TGTGCCAGCAGTGAAAGTAGGAACACTGAAGCTTTCTTT
CASSESRNTEAFF
>.|.|TRBV14|TRBJ1-6
TGTGCCAGCAGCCCAGGGGTCTTCGGTAATTCACCCCTCCACTTT
CASSPGVFGNSPLHF
>.|TRBD2|TRBV4-3|TRBJ2-5
TGCGCCAGCAGCCAAGATCTAGCGGGGGACCAAGAGGCCCAGTACTTC
CASSQDLAGDQEAQYF
>.|.|TRBV7-9|TRBJ2-1
TGTGCGGCAGGGGACAATGAGCAGTTCTTC
CAAGDNEQFF
>.|TRBD1|TRBV6-6|TRBJ1-1
TGTGCCAGCAAAAAAACAGGGGGCGCGTTTATAGCTGAAGCTTTCTTT
CASKKTGGAFIAEAFF
>.|.|TRBV27|TRBJ2-7
TGTGCCAGCAGTAAACAGGGCTGTTGCTACGAGCAGTACTTC
CASSKQGCCYEQYF
>.|.|TRBV7-6|TRBJ2-1
TGTGCCAGCAGCTTAGAGAGGGTCTCCTACAATGAGCAGTTCTTC
CASSLERVSYNEQFF
>.|.|TRBV19|TRBJ1-3
TGTGCCAGTAGTATTGGAGGTTCTGGAAACACCATATATTTT
CASSIGGSGNTIYF
>once|TRBD1|TRBV29-1|TRBJ1-1
TGCAGCGGTCTTCCCGCGAACAGGGGATGGGACACTGAAGCTTTCTTT
CSGLPANRGWDTEAFF
>.|.|TRBV7-6|TRBJ1-2
TGTGCCAGCAGTGCAGGGGATGATGGCTACACCTTC
CASSAGDDGYTF
>few|.|TRBV28|TRBJ1-5
TGTGCCAGCAGGGGCGATCAGCCCCAGCATTTT
CASRGDQPQHF
>.|TRBD2|TRBV6-5|TRBJ2-1
TGTGCCAGCAGCCCTGGACTAGTTCAAGGCAATGAGCAGTTCTTC
CASSPGLVQGNEQFF
>.|TRBD1|TRBV28|TRBJ2-2
TGTGCCAGCAGTTTAGGGGACAGGCCATTGAACACCGGGGAGCTGTTTTTT
CASSLGDRPLNTGELFF
>.|.|TRBV7-2|TRBJ1-2
TGTGCCAGCAGCTTAGTTACTCCCTCGAGGGGCTACACCTTC
CASSLVTPSRGYTF